The entry below gives a single T cell receptor beta chain sequence along with its context. Its specificity is not known. This specimen comes from a study of shared clonotypes between healthy human individuals. Findings and caveats of the study: Researchers sampled only blood; tissue repertoires likely differ. Sharing across a few donors was seen in 4% to 5% of naive CD4 clonotypes.

From germline, CDR1 is MDHEN and CDR2 SYDVKM. This CDR3 region has 18 residues. The V and J ends lost 6 bases and 4 bases, in that order; junction bases with no gene match: 16. Donors were Caucasian adults residing in Nashville, Tennessee, USA. Sequencing was performed with immunoSEQ multiplex PCR; in TCRdb, only in-frame clones are kept and a portion is missing. The sample lists approximately 1.4 million clones, 98% occurring once. This receptor was taken from a man under 40 in good health. Sample: naive CD4+ T cells sorted from blood. Subset described: CD45RA+ positively selected. The rearrangement uses TRBV28 and TRBJ2-2, with 8 bases fitting TRBD1. In nucleotides, the CDR3 is TGTGCCAGCAGACCACGGACAGGGTTAATTCGTGGCACCGGGGAGCTGTTTTTT. Its protein is CASRPRTGLIRGTGELFF.